The present entry profiles one T cell receptor (beta chain) with its context. These data come from a study of blood T cell repertoires in COVID-19. Repertoires were generated with immunoSEQ multiplex PCR, while TCRdb's copy carries only in-frame clones and drops some. The sample has approximately 300,000 clones; around nine tenths are singletons. This clonotype was sampled from a woman younger than 30 who had recovered from COVID-19. Sample: PBMCs or T cells enriched from blood (not recorded which).

The CDR3 bases are TGTGCCAGCAGAGGTACCGGGAGCACCGGGGAGCTGTTTTTT. The encoded protein is CASRGTGSTGELFF. This chain uses TRBV25-1 with TRBJ2-2; weak D call: TRBD2 (6 bases). CDR1 and CDR2 (germline): MGHDK, SYGVNS. V was shortened by 6 bases and J by 4 bases, with 12 bases between the two germline ends. The CDR3 consists of 14 residues.